The TCR beta chain under discussion was sequenced for a study of shared clonotypes between healthy human individuals. Between the trimmed V and J ends, which lost 1 base and 0 bases, there was a span of 11 bases. Per the germline V gene, CDR1 is LGHNA and CDR2 is YSLEER. CDR3 length: 16 residues. This clone occurred once. The antigen remains unidentified. CD45RO-negative CD8 cells positively selected for CCR7 made up the naive population, which excluded terminally differentiated effector memory CD45RA+ cells. Study-level points and caveats: In this cohort, only blood was sampled, and tissue repertoires likely differ. Shared clonotypes across all four donors exceeded non-shared ones in generation probability.

The protocol was immunoSEQ multiplex PCR, while the TCRdb copy is restricted to in-frame clones and leaves out a portion. The sample includes about 820,000 clones, nearly 95% of them seen just once. The sequence derives from a man under 40 in good health. The rearrangement uses TRBV4-3 and TRBJ2-3; the D gene is possibly TRBD1 (6 bases). Sequenced: naive CD8+ T cells sorted from blood. CDR3 sequence reads: CASSQATGSSTDTQYF. Written as DNA, the CDR3 is TGCGCCAGCAGCCAAGCCACAGGGAGCAGCACAGATACGCAGTATTTT.